The 20 T cell receptor beta chains in this list originate from one sample, sequenced in a study of T cells expressing NK-cell markers. TCRdb reprocessed the 5' RACE reads, keeping one entry per CDR3 protein, no DNA. Its listing shows roughly 180,000 distinct CDR3 sequences. What was sequenced was blood T cells: a sorted CD56 or NKG2C T cell subset, CD4+ or CD8+ T cells, or bulk PBMC T cells (not recorded which). The source is a woman aged 18 to 69 in good health.

This chain links TRBV7-9 with TRBJ2-2. This CDR3 has 14 amino acids. Germline CDR1 and CDR2: SEHNR and FQNEAQ (reference sequence). The CDR3 sequence: CASSPGRDSGELFF.

V usage is TRBV6-1 and J usage is TRBJ2-2; TCRdb calls TRBD1, which cannot be checked without DNA. Looked up from germline, CDR1 is MNHNS and CDR2 is SASEGT. This CDR3 region has 15 residues. This CDR3 is CASSETGANTGELFF.

J is TRBJ2-6 and V is TRBV5-1; TCRdb's D gene call, TRBD1, goes unchecked for lack of DNA. The CDR3 length is 15 residues. CDR1 and CDR2 (germline): SGHRS, YFSETQ. The CDR3 loop reads CASSLEGQGSSVLTF.

The chain uses TRBV12-3 or TRBV12-4 and TRBJ2-1; absent DNA, TCRdb's TRBD1 call cannot be checked. The CDR3 is made up of 15 amino acids. CDR3 sequence: CASSPGQDSYNEQFF.

This chain joins TRBV20-1 and TRBJ2-5; the D gene TCRdb calls, TRBD1, cannot be checked with no DNA. The CDR3 sequence is 13 residues long. CDR1 is DFQATT, CDR2 SNEGSKA, per germline (reference sequence). CDR3 sequence: CSARDQGVMTQYF.

The chain combines TRBV4-1 with TRBJ2-3; TCRdb's D call of TRBD2 is untestable without DNA. The CDR3 consists of 16 residues. Per the germline V gene, CDR1 is MGHRA and CDR2 is YSYEKL. CDR3 in amino acids: CASSQWSSGNTDTQYF.

The chain carries TRBV5-4 and TRBJ1-1. Germline assignment: CDR1 SGHNT and CDR2 YYREEE (reference sequence). This CDR3 is 16 amino acids long. CDR3 amino acids: CASSSAKDGQNTEAFF.

The chain combines TRBV28 with TRBJ1-5. CDR1 MDHEN and CDR2 SYDVKM come from the germline V gene. The CDR3 has 13 residues. Here the CDR3 reads CAIRRYSNQPQHF.

This sequence joins TRBV5-1 and TRBJ2-5; TCRdb selects TRBD1, and the lack of DNA leaves this call unchecked. The CDR3 covers 15 residues. CDR1 and CDR2 (germline): SGHRS, YFSETQ. CDR3 in amino acids: CASSLYGGDGETQYF.

The gene calls are TRBV18 and TRBJ2-2; there is no DNA to check the TCRdb D call of TRBD1. The CDR3 runs to 16 residues. CDR1 and CDR2 (germline): KGHSH, LQKENI. The CDR3 protein is CASSPPITGPTGELFF.

The chain uses TRBV29-1 and TRBJ2-7; without DNA, the TCRdb call of TRBD2 cannot be checked. Per the germline V gene, CDR1 is SQVTM and CDR2 is ANQGSEA. CDR3 length: 14 residues. CDR3: CSVEATSGSYEQYF.

The rearrangement joins TRBV19 to TRBJ2-3; TCRdb picks TRBD2, but there is no DNA to check that call. The CDR3 is made up of 15 amino acids. Per germline, CDR1 LNHDA and CDR2 SQIVND (reference sequence). CDR3 sequence: CASSIGGDSTDTQYF.

The V and J genes are TRBV20-1 and TRBJ1-3; TCRdb selects TRBD1, and the lack of DNA leaves this call unchecked. CDR1 and CDR2 from the germline V gene are DFQATT and SNEGSKA (reference sequence). This CDR3 comprises 14 residues. The CDR3 region is CSARELTEGNTIYF.

The rearrangement links TRBV27 to TRBJ2-2; absent DNA, TCRdb's TRBD2 call cannot be checked. Per germline, CDR1 MNHEY and CDR2 SMNVEV (reference sequence). The CDR3 length is 18 residues. The CDR3 sequence is CASSFLASGKGNTGELFF.

This chain links TRBV25-1 with TRBJ2-1; TCRdb indicates TRBD1, and absent DNA this call remains unverified. The CDR3 has 14 amino acids. In germline, CDR1 is MGHDK, CDR2 SYGVNS. The CDR3 loop reads CASSPHRDRDLQFF.

The V call is TRBV12-3 or TRBV12-4, the J call TRBJ2-7; TCRdb lists TRBD1, though no DNA is available to test this call. The CDR3 is 13 amino acids. CDR3 in amino acids: CASSRSGRYEQYF.

The rearrangement links TRBV20-1 to TRBJ2-7; TCRdb names TRBD2, which stays unverified in the absence of DNA. The CDR3 is made up of 14 amino acids. Germline CDR1 is DFQATT and CDR2 is SNEGSKA (reference sequence). This chain's CDR3 is CSAPRLDGSYEQYF.

The chain couples TRBV5-1 to TRBJ2-5; TCRdb outputs TRBD1, but without DNA this stays unchecked. This CDR3 comprises 17 residues. Per germline, CDR1 SGHRS and CDR2 YFSETQ. The CDR3 loop is CASSRKPIQEFQETQYF. The whole variable domain, remainder taken from reference TRBV5-1 and TRBJ2-5, is KAGVTQTPRYLIKTRGQQVTLSCSPISGHRSVSWYQQTPGQGLQFLFEYFSETQRNKGNFPGRFSGRQFSNSRSEMNVSTLELGDSALYLCASSRKPIQEFQETQYFGPGTRLLVL.

The chain has TRBV25-1 and TRBJ2-5; TCRdb lists TRBD2, though no DNA is available to test this call. The CDR3 has 18 residues. The germline V gene encodes CDR1 MGHDK and CDR2 SYGVNS. CDR3: CASSERTSGSFGQETQYF.

The chain combines TRBV27 with TRBJ2-1; checking the TCRdb D call of TRBD2 is not possible without DNA. Germline CDR1 reads MNHEY; CDR2 reads SMNVEV (reference sequence). The CDR3 has 16 residues. The CDR3 sequence: CASSFSQGPSYNEQFF.